What follows are 22 T cell receptor beta chains derived from one specimen sequenced in a study of shared clonotypes between healthy human individuals. The table came from immunoSEQ multiplex PCR; TCRdb's copy has only in-frame clones and leaves some out. The top ten hold approximately 1.5% of the sample, which has about 1 million clones, roughly 80% seen once. The sequenced sample was memory CD4+ T cells sorted from blood. Sample subset: CD45RA-negative fraction. The receptors come from a man aged 18 to 35 in good health.

The chain uses TRBV6-1 and TRBJ1-5; D might be TRBD1 (6 bases). This CDR3 has 14 residues. Germline V gene lookup returns CDR1 MNHNS and CDR2 SASEGT. V lost 6 bases to trimming and J lost 7 bases, with 16 bases between them. The CDR3 spells CASSPGTQYQPQHF. CDR3 DNA sequence: TGTGCCAGCAGCCCCGGGACACAATACCAGCCCCAGCATTTT.

This clone showed up just a few times. V and J are TRBV29-1 and TRBJ2-3, with TRBD1 as a possible D gene (6 bases). V was shortened by 5 bases and J by 1 base, with 13 bases between the two germline ends. Germline CDR1 reads SQVTM; CDR2 reads ANQGSEA. The CDR3 has 14 residues. CDR3 residues: CSVQGIGGTDTQYF. The CDR3 DNA sequence: TGCAGCGTTCAGGGGATAGGGGGCACAGATACGCAGTATTTT.

The chain joins TRBV7-6 to TRBJ2-3, with D perhaps TRBD2 (7 bases). V dropped 2 bases and J dropped 0 bases, with 12 bases sitting between them. The CDR3 totals 16 residues. Germline V gene sequence: CDR1 SGHVS, CDR2 FNYEAQ. CDR3 amino acids: CASSLNSGGSTDTQYF. The CDR3 DNA reads as TGTGCCAGCAGCTTAAACTCGGGGGGCAGCACAGATACGCAGTATTTT. The full variable domain, completed using reference TRBV7-6 and TRBJ2-3, is GAGVSQSPRYKVTKRGQDVALRCDPISGHVSLYWYRQALGQGPEFLTYFNYEAQQDKSGLPNDRFSAERPEGSISTLTIQRTEQRDSAMYRCASSLNSGGSTDTQYFGPGTRLTVL.

Here the CDR3 reads CAWSPTPGQGAKETQYF. The CDR3 DNA follows: TGTGCCTGGAGTCCCACTCCGGGACAGGGGGCGAAAGAGACCCAGTACTTC. The chain has TRBV30 and TRBJ2-5; 12 positions match TRBD1. The germline V gene has CDR1 GTSNPN and CDR2 SVGIG (reference sequence). Unmatched junction bases numbered 10, after V lost 2 bases and J lost 3 bases. There are 17 residues in the CDR3.

The sample holds one count of this clone. The chain is built from TRBV11-2 and TRBJ2-7; 7 positions agree with TRBD1. The germline V gene encodes CDR1 SGHAT and CDR2 FQNNGV. Losses at the gene ends were 5 bases for V and 1 base for J; bases not matched to a gene: 5. The CDR3 spans 14 residues. Here the CDR3 DNA reads TGTGCCAGCAGCCAGGACAGGTTATCCTACGAGCAGTACTTC. This sequence encodes CASSQDRLSYEQYF.

The chain is built from TRBV7-2 and TRBJ2-5; D not resolved. The V gene lost 0 bases and the J gene lost 5 bases, with 13 bases spanning the gap. Germline V gene sequence: CDR1 SGHTA, CDR2 FQGNSA. This CDR3 region has 15 residues. The CDR3 region has the DNA TGTGCCAGCAGCTTAGCTAGGTCGGGTGGGGAGACCCAGTACTTC. It encodes CASSLARSGGETQYF.

The V gene is TRBV2, the J gene TRBJ2-1; 7 bases are shared with TRBD2. The CDR3 is made up of 14 amino acids. Germline trimming cut 5 bases from V and 5 bases from J; bases unmatched to any gene: 6. Per the germline V gene, CDR1 is SNHLY and CDR2 is FYNNEI. CDR3: CASSLTSRNNEQFF. DNA of the CDR3: TGTGCCAGCAGTCTGACTAGCAGAAACAATGAGCAGTTCTTC.

The rearrangement links TRBV9 to TRBJ2-1; TRBD1 or TRBD2 may be the D gene (6 bases each). V dropped 0 bases and J dropped 0 bases, with 16 bases sitting between them. This CDR3 comprises 18 residues. Germline CDR1 is SGDLS and CDR2 is YYNGEE. Here the CDR3 DNA reads TGTGCCAGCAGCGTAGTCCCCCAGGGGAGGAGCTCCTACAATGAGCAGTTCTTC. Protein: CASSVVPQGRSSYNEQFF. The full variable domain, in which reference TRBV9 and TRBJ2-1 provide the parts outside the CDR3, is DSGVTQTPKHLITATGQRVTLRCSPRSGDLSVYWYQQSLDQGLQFLIQYYNGEERAKGNILERFSAQQFPDLHSELNLSSLELGDSALYFCASSVVPQGRSSYNEQFFGPGTRLTVL.

The rearrangement links TRBV7-2 to TRBJ2-3; 11 nucleotides align to TRBD2. Germline V gives CDR1 SGHTA, CDR2 FQGNSA. The CDR3 is 16 amino acids. V gave up 5 bases and J gave up 1 base; unmatched junction bases: 5. CDR3 sequence: CASSATSGVRTDTQYF. As DNA, the CDR3 is TGTGCCAGCAGCGCGACTAGCGGGGTACGCACAGATACGCAGTATTTT.

The chain employs TRBV28 and TRBJ1-2; D is possibly TRBD1 (5 bases). This CDR3 has 13 residues. Germline-derived CDR1 and CDR2 are MDHEN and SYDVKM. Between the trimmed V and J ends, which lost 4 bases and 0 bases, there was a span of 6 bases. CDR3 region: CASSSTANYGYTF. CDR3 nucleotide sequence: TGTGCCAGCAGTTCGACAGCTAACTATGGCTACACCTTC.

The chain recombines TRBV4-1 with TRBJ2-7; D may be TRBD2 (6 bases). The CDR3 is 16 amino acids. CDR1 and CDR2 from the germline V gene are MGHRA and YSYEKL. Trimming shortened V by 2 bases and J by 0 bases, and 14 bases separated the two germline ends. The CDR3 reads CASSQMQTRSSYEQYF. The CDR3 nucleotides are TGCGCCAGCAGCCAAATGCAGACTAGGAGCTCCTACGAGCAGTACTTC.

CDR3 residues: CAWRGRDRVGHGYTF. In DNA, the CDR3 is TGTGCCTGGAGGGGAAGGGACAGGGTGGGCCATGGCTACACCTTC. The chain joins TRBV30 to TRBJ1-2, with 9 bases fitting TRBD1. The CDR3 covers 15 residues. Trimming took 3 bases from V and 6 from J; bases not matched to a gene: 11. Per germline, CDR1 GTSNPN and CDR2 SVGIG (reference sequence).

This clone was picked up a small number of times. CDR3 DNA sequence: TGTGCCAGCAGTGTCGAGAACCCTAGCAATCAGCCCCAGCATTTT. Its translation: CASSVENPSNQPQHF. The J gene is TRBJ1-5, the V gene TRBV6-1; D is ambiguous. The CDR3 loop spans 15 amino acids. Germline lookup yields CDR1 MNHNS and CDR2 SASEGT. V dropped 4 bases and J dropped 0 bases, with 10 bases sitting between them.

As concerns this clone: The sample contains more than one DNA sequence encoding this CDR3. Written as DNA, the CDR3 is TGTGCCTGGAGTGTGGCGGACTCCTACGAGCAGTACTTC. Translation gives CAWSVADSYEQYF. The rearrangement uses TRBV30 and TRBJ2-7; D uncertain. V lost 0 bases and J 0 bases, leaving 6 bases between the germline ends. This CDR3 has 13 amino acids. From germline, CDR1 is GTSNPN and CDR2 SVGIG (reference sequence).

The rearrangement links TRBV7-8 to TRBJ2-1, with 7 bases identical to TRBD1. The V gene's germline CDR1 is SGHVS and CDR2 FQNEAQ. V dropped 5 bases and J dropped 2; count of bases not matched to a gene: 6. The CDR3 is made up of 15 amino acids. The CDR3: CASSRKTGTYNEQFF. The DNA for the CDR3 is TGTGCCAGCAGCCGGAAGACAGGGACCTACAATGAGCAGTTCTTC.

This clone was detected a few times. V is TRBV18 and J is TRBJ1-1; tentative D call: TRBD1 (5 bases). The CDR3 has 14 amino acids. Germline V gene lookup returns CDR1 KGHSH and CDR2 LQKENI. Trimming pared 6 bases from V and 4 bases from J, leaving 15 bases between. The CDR3 reads CASSQGTGGTEAFF. In DNA, the CDR3 is TGTGCCAGCTCCCAAGGGACGGGGGGCACTGAAGCTTTCTTT.

The rearrangement joins TRBV21-1 to TRBJ2-7; the table's D call of TRBD2 was not tested on the DNA. TRBV21-1 is marked as a pseudogene. The CDR3 is made up of 16 amino acids. This chain's CDR3 is CASSPLAGGMSYEQYF. The DNA for the CDR3 is TGTGCCAGCAGTCCCTTAGCGGGAGGAATGTCCTACGAGCAGTACTTC.

This clone was picked up many times. The rearrangement joins TRBV2 to TRBJ2-7; 9 nucleotides agree with TRBD2. The CDR3 sequence is 14 residues long. After removal of 7 bases from V and 3 bases from J, the junction contained 7 bases not matched to a gene. In germline, CDR1 is SNHLY, CDR2 FYNNEI. The CDR3 is CASKIGSGSYEQYF. Written as DNA, the CDR3 is TGTGCCAGCAAAATAGGTAGCGGGAGCTACGAGCAGTACTTC.

The V call is TRBV18, the J call TRBJ2-1, with 7 bases that match TRBD1. Trimming cost V 1 base and J 3 bases; bases outside gene matches: 6. This CDR3 has 16 amino acids. Germline lookup yields CDR1 KGHSH and CDR2 LQKENI. Written as DNA, the CDR3 is TGTGCCAGCTCACCACTTAGGGCAGGGGGCTACAATGAGCAGTTCTTC. Amino acids: CASSPLRAGGYNEQFF.

The chain recombines TRBV10-3 with TRBJ2-1, with D possibly TRBD2 on 5 matching bases. The V end was cut by 4 bases, the J end by 0 bases, with 10 bases between. From germline, CDR1 is ENHRY and CDR2 SYGVKD. The CDR3 is made up of 15 amino acids. CDR3 sequence (DNA): TGTGCCATCAGTGTAATGGGGAGCTCCTACAATGAGCAGTTCTTC. It encodes CAISVMGSSYNEQFF.

The rearrangement joins TRBV28 to TRBJ2-3; unclear D gene. The germline V gene encodes CDR1 MDHEN and CDR2 SYDVKM. The CDR3 length is 16 residues. V gave up 3 bases and J gave up 0 bases, with 13 bases separating them. The CDR3 DNA follows: TGTGCCAGCAGTTTGGGCTTAATCGGAAGCACAGATACGCAGTATTTT. Encoded protein: CASSLGLIGSTDTQYF.

The chain uses TRBV11-2 and TRBJ1-2, with 7 bases aligning to TRBD1. Germline V lookup: CDR1 SGHAT, CDR2 FQNNGV. This CDR3 has 14 residues. Unmatched junction bases numbered 8, after V lost 4 bases and J lost 6 bases. The CDR3 nucleotides are TGTGCCAGCAGCTCAGGGACAGAAGTAAATGGCTACACCTTC. Protein product: CASSSGTEVNGYTF.